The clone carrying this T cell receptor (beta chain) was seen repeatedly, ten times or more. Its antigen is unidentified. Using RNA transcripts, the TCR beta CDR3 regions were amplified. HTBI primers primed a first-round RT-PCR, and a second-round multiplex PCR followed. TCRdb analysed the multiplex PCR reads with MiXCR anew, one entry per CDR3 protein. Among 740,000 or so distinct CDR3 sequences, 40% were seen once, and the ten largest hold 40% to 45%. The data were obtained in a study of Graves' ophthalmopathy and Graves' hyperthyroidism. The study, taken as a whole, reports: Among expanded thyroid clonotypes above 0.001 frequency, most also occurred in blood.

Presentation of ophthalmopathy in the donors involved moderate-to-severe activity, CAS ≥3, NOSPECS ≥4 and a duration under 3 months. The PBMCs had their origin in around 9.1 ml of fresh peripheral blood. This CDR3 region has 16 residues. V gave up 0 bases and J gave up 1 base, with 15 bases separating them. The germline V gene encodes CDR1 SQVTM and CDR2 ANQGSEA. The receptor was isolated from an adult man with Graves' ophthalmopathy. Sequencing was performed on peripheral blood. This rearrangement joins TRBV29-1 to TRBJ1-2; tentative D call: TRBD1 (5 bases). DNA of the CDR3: TGCAGCGTTGAAGATCTGTCCGGGGGAGTTAACTATGGCTACACCTTC. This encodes CSVEDLSGGVNYGYTF. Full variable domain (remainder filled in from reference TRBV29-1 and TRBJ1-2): SAVISQKPSRDICQRGTSLTIQCQVDSQVTMMFWYRQQPGQSLTLIATANQGSEATYESGFVIDKFPISRPNLTFSTLTVSNMSPEDSSIYLCSVEDLSGGVNYGYTFGSGTRLTVV.